One and the same sample provided the 8 T cell receptor beta chains below, sequenced in a study of identical twins (dated by TCRdb to the mid-2010s). The method was 5' RACE. TCRdb names Illumina HiSeq 2000 as the instrument used. Clones were called with MiXCR by TCRdb after fastp trimmed the public reads at Q25, and only in-frame beta chains were retained. Records with the same CDR3 protein are collapsed into one entry carrying the most frequent genes and DNA. Counted in this sample were approximately 600,000 distinct CDR3 sequences; more than 9% of them appeared once. The ten largest clones represent around 3.2% of the sample. The same specimen was also included in a second study, on yellow fever vaccine responses in identical twins.

The specimen was PBMCs. All receptors come from a woman aged 18 to 35 in good health.

This clonotype appeared a few times. The chain carries TRBV4-1 and TRBJ2-7; D gene unclear. V dropped 5 bases and J dropped 0 bases, with 14 bases sitting between them. There are 15 residues in the CDR3. Germline values: CDR1 MGHRA, CDR2 YSYEKL. CDR3 bases: TGCGCCAGCAGCGAAGCCCAAGCGCCCTCCTACGAGCAGTACTTC. This encodes CASSEAQAPSYEQYF.

The chain is built from TRBV7-6 and TRBJ2-5, with D possibly being TRBD1 or TRBD2 (6 bases each). V was pared by 5 bases and J by 2 bases, with 18 bases between. Germline CDR1 reads SGHVS; CDR2 reads FNYEAQ. The CDR3 is made up of 16 amino acids. CDR3 loop: CASSLGGRGDQETQYF. The CDR3 DNA is TGTGCCAGCAGCCTGGGGGGCAGGGGCGATCAAGAGACCCAGTACTTC.

This clonotype occurred a few times. V and J are TRBV20-1 and TRBJ2-7; D is ambiguous. Trimming removed 0 bases at V and 0 bases at J, with 15 bases between. The CDR3 has 16 amino acids. CDR1 is DFQATT, CDR2 SNEGSKA, per germline (reference sequence). The CDR3 nucleotides are TGCAGTGCTAGAGAATTGCAGGAGCCGAGCTCCTACGAGCAGTACTTC. This encodes CSARELQEPSSYEQYF.

The chain carries TRBV4-3 and TRBJ2-3, with 10 bases identical to TRBD2. This CDR3 has 17 amino acids. Germline trimming cut 3 bases from V and 4 bases from J; bases unmatched to any gene: 10. CDR1 and CDR2 (germline): LGHNA, YSLEER. The CDR3 DNA reads TGCGCCAGCAGCCATGAACCGGGACTAGCGACCTCAGATACGCAGTATTTT. This codes for CASSHEPGLATSDTQYF.

V gene TRBV15 combines with J gene TRBJ2-3, with a tentative D call TRBD2 (5 bases). V was pared by 1 base and J by 0 bases, with 11 bases between. Germline values: CDR1 LNHNV, CDR2 YYDKDF (reference sequence). The length of the CDR3 is 16 residues. Written as DNA, the CDR3 is TGTGCCACCAGCAGAGGCTCCCGGGGTAGCACAGATACGCAGTATTTT. It translates to CATSRGSRGSTDTQYF.

Many counts were recorded for this clonotype. The rearrangement joins TRBV9 to TRBJ2-7, with 10 bases fitting TRBD1. V shed 4 bases and J 5 bases; nucleotides not matched to a gene: 6. The V gene's germline CDR1 is SGDLS and CDR2 YYNGEE. The CDR3 contains 14 residues. The CDR3 region is CASSTGQGFHEQYF. The CDR3 nucleotides read TGTGCCAGCAGCACGGGACAGGGGTTCCACGAGCAGTACTTC.

This clonotype was seen repeatedly, ten times or more. The rearrangement uses TRBV19 and TRBJ2-1, with D perhaps matching TRBD2 (6 bases). Trimming stripped 4 bases from V and 7 bases from J, with 17 bases between. The CDR3 spans 15 residues. From germline, CDR1 is LNHDA and CDR2 SQIVND (reference sequence). The DNA for the CDR3 is TGTGCCAGTAGTACCCTAGCGTTAGATGTGAATGAGCAGTTCTTC. This gives the protein CASSTLALDVNEQFF.

The chain recombines TRBV7-8 with TRBJ2-2; 13 nucleotides match TRBD2. This CDR3 region has 19 residues. In germline, CDR1 is SGHVS, CDR2 FQNEAQ. The trim removed 2 bases at V and 1 base at J, leaving 7 bases unmatched. CDR3 in amino acids: CASSLNGLAGVWNTGELFF. In nucleotides, the CDR3 is TGTGCCAGCAGCTTAAACGGACTAGCGGGGGTTTGGAACACCGGGGAGCTGTTTTTT.